These 6 T cell receptor beta chains were sequenced from one sample in a study of blood T cell repertoires in COVID-19. The data were produced by immunoSEQ multiplex PCR, yet TCRdb's version contains in-frame clones alone and is incomplete. The data show about 97,000 clones, 80% to 90% seen once. Sequencing was carried out using peripheral blood. The source is a human donor in a cohort sampled during active COVID-19.

V usage is TRBV27 and J usage is TRBJ1-5, with TRBD1 identical over 9 bases. There are 16 residues in the CDR3. The V gene end was trimmed by 6 bases and the J gene end by 6 bases; junction bases not matched to a gene: 12. Germline CDR1 and CDR2: MNHEY and SMNVEV (reference sequence). The CDR3 loop is CASSLRGTGFGQPQHF. CDR3 nucleotide sequence: TGTGCCAGCAGCCTCCGTGGGACAGGGTTCGGTCAGCCCCAGCATTTT.

The CDR3 reads CASSPDRGRPGNTIYF. CDR3 bases: TGTGCCAGCAGTCCGGACAGGGGGCGCCCTGGAAACACCATATATTTT. J is TRBJ1-3 and V is TRBV28; 11 positions agree with TRBD1. The CDR3 contains 16 residues. V shed 5 bases, J shed 2 bases, and the junction held 5 bases outside the gene matches. Germline V CDR1 and CDR2: MDHEN, SYDVKM.

The chain carries TRBV20-1 and TRBJ2-2; D may be TRBD1 (5 bases). The CDR3 is 17 amino acids. Germline V CDR1 and CDR2: DFQATT, SNEGSKA (reference sequence). Trimming pared 3 bases from V and 0 bases from J, leaving 17 bases between. The CDR3 sequence: CSASIVAGIPNTGELFF. The CDR3 nucleotides are TGCAGTGCTAGTATCGTCGCAGGGATCCCGAACACCGGGGAGCTGTTTTTT.

This chain connects TRBV10-3 to TRBJ2-1; D remains unclear. V gave up 2 bases and J gave up 6 bases, with 8 bases separating them. CDR3 length: 13 residues. Germline V gene data show CDR1 as ENHRY and CDR2 as SYGVKD. CDR3 nucleotide sequence: TGTGCCATCAGTGAGGTCTTCCCCAATGAGCAGTTCTTC. It specifies CAISEVFPNEQFF.

The chain joins TRBV6-5 to TRBJ1-2, with a weak D call TRBD1 (6 bases). The V end lost 5 bases, the J end lost 4 bases, and 14 bases lay between the germline ends. CDR3 length: 14 amino acids. Germline V gene data show CDR1 as MNHEY and CDR2 as SVGAGI. The CDR3 nucleotides are TGTGCCAGCAGTAGAATAGGGACACCCTATGGCTACACCTTC. Translating it yields CASSRIGTPYGYTF.

This clone was seen more than once but under ten times. This sequence joins TRBV6-6 and TRBJ1-2, with 12 bases identical to TRBD1. The CDR3 loop spans 18 amino acids. With 6 bases clipped from V and 2 bases from J, the junction kept 13 bases outside the gene matches. CDR1 is MNHNY, CDR2 SVGAGI, per germline (reference sequence). CDR3 DNA: TGTGCCAGCAGCCGAGGGGCTGCGGGACAGGGGGCGAACTATGGCTACACCTTC. This encodes CASSRGAAGQGANYGYTF.